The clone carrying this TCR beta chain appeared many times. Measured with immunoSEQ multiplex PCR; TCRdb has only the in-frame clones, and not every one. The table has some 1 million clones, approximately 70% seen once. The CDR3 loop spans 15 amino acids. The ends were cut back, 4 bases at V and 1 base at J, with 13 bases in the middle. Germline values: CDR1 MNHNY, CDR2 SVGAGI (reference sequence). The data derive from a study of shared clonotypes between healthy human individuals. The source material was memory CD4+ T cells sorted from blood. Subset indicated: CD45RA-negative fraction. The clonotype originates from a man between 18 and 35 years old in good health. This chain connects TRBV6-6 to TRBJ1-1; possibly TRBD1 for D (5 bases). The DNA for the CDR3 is TGTGCCAGCAGTTCCCTACAGGCCGCGAACACTGAAGCTTTCTTT. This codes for CASSSLQAANTEAFF.